These 26 T cell receptor beta chains came from one sample sequenced in a study of Ad26.COV2.S vaccination and SARS-CoV-2 variants. The repertoire was sequenced with immunoSEQ multiplex PCR; TCRdb's copy has only in-frame clones and lacks some. The sample yields more than 300,000 clones, around nine tenths seen once. Treatment of the sample: about 20 received Ad26.COV2.S at low or high dose, single or two shots; several received placebo; per-sample allocation not given. All samples were drawn on day 63, counting from the first vaccine or placebo injection. The source was peripheral blood, collected in a trial of Ad26.COV2.S vaccine versus placebo. The receptors derive from a person between 18 and 65 years old who received the Ad26.COV2.S COVID-19 vaccine or a placebo.

In nucleotides, the CDR3 is TGTGCCAGCATGGGGGGAGGGTATGGCTACACCTTC. Translation: CASMGGGYGYTF. This sequence joins TRBV28 and TRBJ1-2, with D maybe TRBD1 (5 bases). The CDR3 runs 12 residues. Germline values: CDR1 MDHEN, CDR2 SYDVKM. The V end lost 7 bases, the J end lost 5 bases, and 11 bases lay between the germline ends.

This chain uses TRBV5-1 with TRBJ2-5, with 12 positions matching TRBD1. Germline CDR1 reads SGHRS; CDR2 reads YFSETQ. This CDR3 region has 14 residues. The V gene end was trimmed by 4 bases and the J gene end by 5 bases; junction bases not matched to a gene: 3. CDR3 sequence (DNA): TGCGCCAGCAGCGGGGACAGGGGGCTGGAGACCCAGTACTTC. Protein: CASSGDRGLETQYF.

There are a few counts of this clone. The chain has TRBV21-1 and TRBJ2-7; TRBD1, the table's D call, was not compared with the DNA. TRBV21-1 is classified as a pseudogene. There are 16 residues in the CDR3. The CDR3 coding sequence is TGTGCCAGCAGCATCGGTCGTACAGGGGTCCCCTACGAGCAGTACTTC. Amino acid sequence: CASSIGRTGVPYEQYF.

Notes on this clone: This specimen includes other DNA sequences encoding the same CDR3. The rearrangement joins TRBV6-2 or TRBV6-3 to TRBJ1-1, with TRBD1 as a possible D gene (6 bases). Looked up from germline, CDR1 is MNHEY and CDR2 is SVGEGT. V lost 2 bases and J lost 8, with 6 bases in between. The CDR3 extends over 11 amino acids. DNA for the CDR3: TGTGCCAGCAGTTACGGGACAGAAGCTTTCTTT. The encoded protein is CASSYGTEAFF.

This clone was observed a single time. The genes are TRBV7-2 and TRBJ2-7, with 7 bases fitting TRBD2. This CDR3 region has 14 residues. Germline V CDR1 and CDR2: SGHTA, FQGNSA. J gave up 3 bases and V 5 bases, and 7 bases lay outside the gene matches. The CDR3 spells CASSPAGGGYEQYF. CDR3 bases: TGTGCCAGCAGCCCCGCGGGCGGGGGCTACGAGCAGTACTTC.

The chain links TRBV18 to TRBJ1-2; 8 nucleotides align to TRBD1. Germline V gene sequence: CDR1 KGHSH, CDR2 LQKENI. This CDR3 is built from 14 residues. Germline trimming cut 2 bases from V and 8 bases from J; bases unmatched to any gene: 7. The CDR3 DNA reads TGTGCCAGCTCACCAAGACAGGGGCGACACGGCTACACCTTC. It translates to CASSPRQGRHGYTF.

The chain joins TRBV7-2 to TRBJ1-2; D remains unclear. Germline-derived CDR1 and CDR2 are SGHTA and FQGNSA. Trimming pared 5 bases from V and 2 bases from J, leaving 6 bases between. The CDR3 runs to 12 residues. This CDR3 reads CASSRENYGYTF. Written as DNA, the CDR3 is TGTGCCAGCAGCAGGGAGAACTATGGCTACACCTTC.

The CDR3 spells CASSQGDIGYSPLHF. The CDR3, as DNA: TGTGCCAGCAGCCAAGGAGACATCGGATATTCACCCCTCCACTTT. The chain couples TRBV14 to TRBJ1-6; D gene ambiguous. V shed 1 base and J shed 8 bases, with 12 bases lying between them. The CDR3 consists of 15 residues. Germline V gene data show CDR1 as SGHDN and CDR2 as FVKESK.

The chain has TRBV10-3 and TRBJ1-3; no definite D call. The CDR3 covers 14 residues. Germline CDR1 is ENHRY and CDR2 is SYGVKD. V was pared by 4 bases and J by 3 bases, with 10 bases between. The CDR3 nucleotides are TGTGCCATCAGTGCGTGGGAGAGTGGAAACACCATATATTTT. Its protein product is CAISAWESGNTIYF.

In the case of this clone: Additional DNA sequences in this sample encode the identical CDR3. The chain combines TRBV18 with TRBJ2-5; tentative D call: TRBD1 (6 bases). Trimming took off 1 base at V and 4 bases at J, with 10 bases between the two ends. The CDR3 totals 14 residues. From germline, CDR1 is KGHSH and CDR2 LQKENI. This CDR3 is CASSPLGQGETQYF. CDR3 DNA sequence: TGTGCCAGCTCACCACTGGGACAAGGAGAGACCCAGTACTTC.

The rearrangement uses TRBV6-4 and TRBJ1-4; D is possibly TRBD1 (6 bases). V shed 4 bases and J shed 8 bases, with 11 bases lying between them. Per germline, CDR1 MRHNA and CDR2 SNTAGT. The CDR3 sequence is 13 residues long. CDR3 sequence (DNA): TGTGCCAGCAGTGTTCGGGGGGGCGAAAAACTGTTTTTT. Protein product: CASSVRGGEKLFF.

V and J are TRBV2 and TRBJ2-7; D gene ambiguous. The ends were cut back, 1 base at V and 1 base at J, with 8 bases in the middle. Germline assignment: CDR1 SNHLY and CDR2 FYNNEI. CDR3 length equals 14 residues. CDR3 loop: CASSEGQMSYEQYF. The CDR3 DNA reads as TGTGCCAGCAGTGAAGGCCAAATGTCCTACGAGCAGTACTTC.

The chain employs TRBV7-2 and TRBJ2-7; D gene unclear. The CDR3 spans 17 residues. Germline assignment: CDR1 SGHTA and CDR2 FQGNSA. V lost 2 bases and J 0 bases, leaving 17 bases between the germline ends. The DNA for the CDR3 is TGTGCCAGCAGCTTATTTGCGTTAGGTGGTTCCTCCTACGAGCAGTACTTC. This encodes CASSLFALGGSSYEQYF.

The CDR3 is CATMLDRDGYTF. DNA of the CDR3: TGTGCCACCATGTTGGACAGGGATGGCTACACCTTC. The chain joins TRBV28 to TRBJ1-2; 8 bases fit TRBD1. Germline CDR1 reads MDHEN; CDR2 reads SYDVKM. CDR3 length: 12 amino acids. Losses at the gene ends were 10 bases for V and 6 bases for J; bases not matched to a gene: 7.

V and J are TRBV5-4 and TRBJ1-1, with no clear D. The CDR3 is 14 amino acids. Per the germline V gene, CDR1 is SGHNT and CDR2 is YYREEE (reference sequence). V shed 3 bases and J shed 1 base, with 10 bases lying between them. The DNA of the CDR3 is TGTGCCAGCAGCTCCGGTCGGGGGAACACTGAAGCTTTCTTT. Its translation is CASSSGRGNTEAFF.

V and J are TRBV19 and TRBJ2-2; the match to TRBD1 covers 11 bases. The CDR3 runs 14 residues. Germline assignment: CDR1 LNHDA and CDR2 SQIVND (reference sequence). V gave up 5 bases and J gave up 5 bases; unmatched junction bases: 1. CDR3 sequence reads: CASSGTGGTGELFF. In DNA form, the CDR3 reads TGTGCCAGTAGTGGGACAGGGGGAACCGGGGAGCTGTTTTTT.

This clone was seen once. This chain connects TRBV6-2 or TRBV6-3 to TRBJ2-2; TRBD2 matches 7 bases. CDR1 and CDR2 from the germline V gene are MNHEY and SVGEGT. CDR3 length equals 13 residues. Germline trimming cut 6 bases from V and 6 bases from J; bases unmatched to any gene: 4. CDR3 region: CASSRGGAGELFF. The DNA for the CDR3 is TGTGCCAGCAGCCGCGGGGGAGCCGGGGAGCTGTTTTTT.

This clone was counted once. The chain links TRBV4-2 to TRBJ2-3; 7 positions match TRBD2. This CDR3 has 19 residues. The germline V gene encodes CDR1 LGHNA and CDR2 YNFKEQ. Trimming cost V 0 bases and J 2 bases; bases outside gene matches: 14. CDR3 sequence reads: CASSQDKERRRLATDTQYF. The CDR3 nucleotides read TGTGCCAGCAGCCAAGATAAGGAGAGGCGGCGACTAGCCACAGATACGCAGTATTTT.

V usage is TRBV6-4 and J usage is TRBJ2-1; a weak D match, TRBD1 (5 bases). Germline CDR1 is MRHNA and CDR2 is SNTAGT. Trimming removed 3 bases from V and 2 bases from J, with 11 bases in between. The CDR3 has 15 amino acids. CDR3 region: CASSELWGTYNEQFF. CDR3 coding DNA: TGTGCCAGCAGTGAACTCTGGGGCACCTACAATGAGCAGTTCTTC.

The chain employs TRBV10-1 and TRBJ1-1; possible D gene TRBD1, 5 bases. The germline gives CDR1 WNHNN, CDR2 SYGVQD (reference sequence). This CDR3 is built from 18 residues. Trimming left V 0 bases short and J 0 bases short, with 17 bases between. The CDR3 DNA reads as TGCGCCAGCAGTGAGTCGGGGTACGAGGGGTTCATGAACACTGAAGCTTTCTTT. This gives the protein CASSESGYEGFMNTEAFF.

This chain joins TRBV3-1 (or the pseudogene TRBV3-2) and TRBJ2-1; D unresolved. The germline V and J ends were trimmed by 0 bases and 6 bases, with 6 bases remaining between them. Germline V CDR1 and CDR2: LGHDT, YNNKEL (reference sequence). This CDR3 is built from 13 residues. The CDR3 nucleotides are TGTGCCAGCAGCCAAGAACCTGGCAATGAGCAGTTCTTC. Its translation: CASSQEPGNEQFF.

CDR3 sequence (DNA): TGCAGCGTATCCGGACTAGCGGGAGACCACCACGAGTACTTC. The encoded protein is CSVSGLAGDHHEYF. V and J are TRBV29-1 and TRBJ2-7; 13 bases fit TRBD2. After removal of 6 bases from V and 11 bases from J, the junction contained 13 bases not matched to a gene. CDR3 length equals 14 residues. Germline CDR1 and CDR2: SQVTM and ANQGSEA.

The V call is TRBV12-5, the J call TRBJ2-5; 9 bases line up with TRBD2. Germline trimming cut 9 bases from V and 1 base from J; bases unmatched to any gene: 12. This CDR3 has 16 residues. The germline V gene has CDR1 LGHNT and CDR2 FRNRAP. The CDR3 coding sequence is TGTGCTAGCACCATCTCTAGCGGGGTGGGCCAAGAGACCCAGTACTTC. Translating it yields CASTISSGVGQETQYF.

The chain joins TRBV5-1 to TRBJ2-1, with D possibly being TRBD2 (7 bases). The CDR3 spans 14 residues. The V gene lost 2 bases and the J gene lost 5 bases, with 11 bases spanning the gap. Germline CDR1 is SGHRS and CDR2 is YFSETQ. The CDR3 loop reads CASSFGGLDNEQFF. CDR3 DNA: TGCGCCAGCAGCTTCGGGGGGCTAGACAATGAGCAGTTCTTC.

The chain joins TRBV2 to TRBJ1-5; D is possibly TRBD1 (5 bases). V was shortened by 10 bases and J by 3 bases, with 13 bases between the two germline ends. Looked up from germline, CDR1 is SNHLY and CDR2 is FYNNEI. The CDR3 is 13 amino acids. The CDR3 DNA is TGTGCCATCTCCGGGGCCCTCAATCAGCCCCAGCATTTT. It yields the protein CAISGALNQPQHF.

The genes are TRBV7-6 and TRBJ2-5, with unresolved D. V was pared by 3 bases and J by 5 bases, with 16 bases between. The germline V gene has CDR1 SGHVS and CDR2 FNYEAQ. This CDR3 contains 15 residues. CDR3 in DNA: TGTGCCAGCAGCTTCCTCGGACGGCCTCGGGAGACCCAGTACTTC. Protein: CASSFLGRPRETQYF.